This TCR beta chain was profiled in a study of CD8 T cells in ankylosing spondylitis. The sample holds many counts of this clonotype. The CDR3 extends over 14 amino acids. The V and J ends lost 6 bases and 5 bases, in that order; junction bases with no gene match: 7. Germline assignment: CDR1 SEHNR and CDR2 FQNEAQ (reference sequence). Quantitative 5'-RACE with molecular barcodes generated TCR beta libraries. Using its own MiXCR run on the 5' RACE reads, TCRdb lists one record per CDR3 protein. The repertoire holds around 120,000 distinct CDR3 sequences, with approximately 9.7% as singletons. The sequencing sample was made of blood, either unsorted or a sorted T cell fraction (not recorded which). This sequence was found in a male donor with ankylosing spondylitis or in good health (not recorded which). This chain connects TRBV7-9 to TRBJ2-1, with TRBD2 matching over 7 bases. CDR3 nucleotide sequence: TGTGCCAGCAGATCCGGGGGGAAGGACAATGAGCAGTTCTTC. It is translated as CASRSGGKDNEQFF. The full variable domain, rest sourced from reference TRBV7-9 and TRBJ2-1, is DTGVSQNPRHKITKRGQNVTFRCDPISEHNRLYWYRQTLGQGPEFLTYFQNEAQLEKSRLLSDRFSAERPKGSFSTLEIQRTEQGDSAMYLCASRSGGKDNEQFFGPGTRLTVL.